This T cell receptor beta chain is from a study of blood T cell repertoires in COVID-19. Turning to the study itself: The United States, Italy and Spain were the sources of the acute and convalescent COVID-19 samples. T cells, B-cell-depleted T cells, or PBMCs supplied cDNA or gDNA.

The data were produced by immunoSEQ multiplex PCR, yet TCRdb's version contains in-frame clones alone and is incomplete. The sample shows 50,000 to 70,000 clones, around 79% of them seen only once. Germline-derived CDR1 and CDR2 are LGHNA and YNFKEQ. The V gene lost 0 bases and the J gene lost 2 bases, with 20 bases spanning the gap. The CDR3 is made up of 19 amino acids. This clonotype was obtained from a man aged 60 to 75 with acute or convalescent COVID-19. The sample was peripheral blood. This chain connects TRBV4-2 to TRBJ2-1; perhaps TRBD2 as D (6 bases). CDR3 protein: CASSQDKGILARAYNEQFF. CDR3 in DNA: TGTGCCAGCAGCCAAGATAAGGGGATACTAGCAAGAGCCTACAATGAGCAGTTCTTC.